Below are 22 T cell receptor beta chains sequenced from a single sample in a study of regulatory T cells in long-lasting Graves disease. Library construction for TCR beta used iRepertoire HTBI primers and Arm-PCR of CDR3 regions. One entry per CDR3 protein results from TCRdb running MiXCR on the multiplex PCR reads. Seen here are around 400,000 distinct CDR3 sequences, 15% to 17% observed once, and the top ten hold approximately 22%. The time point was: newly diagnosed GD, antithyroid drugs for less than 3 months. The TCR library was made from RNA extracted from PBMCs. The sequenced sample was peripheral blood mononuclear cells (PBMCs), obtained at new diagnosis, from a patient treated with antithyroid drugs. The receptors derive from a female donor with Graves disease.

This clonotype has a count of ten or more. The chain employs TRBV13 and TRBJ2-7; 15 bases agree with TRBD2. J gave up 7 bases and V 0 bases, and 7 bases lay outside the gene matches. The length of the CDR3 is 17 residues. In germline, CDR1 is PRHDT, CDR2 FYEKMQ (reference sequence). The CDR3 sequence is CASSLGGTSGGIGEQYF. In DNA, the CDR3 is TGTGCCAGCAGCTTAGGAGGGACTAGCGGGGGGATCGGAGAGCAGTACTTC. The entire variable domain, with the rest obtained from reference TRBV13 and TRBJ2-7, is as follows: AAGVIQSPRHLIKEKRETATLKCYPIPRHDTVYWYQQGPGQDPQFLISFYEKMQSDKGSIPDRFSAQQFSDYHSELNMSSLELGDSALYFCASSLGGTSGGIGEQYFGPGTRLTVT.

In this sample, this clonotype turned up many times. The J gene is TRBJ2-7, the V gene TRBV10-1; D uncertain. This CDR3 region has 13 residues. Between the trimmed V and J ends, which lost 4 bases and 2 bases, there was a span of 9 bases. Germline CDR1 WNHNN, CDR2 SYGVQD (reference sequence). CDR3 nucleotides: TGCGCCAGCAGTGTCTACGGGCCCTACGAGCAGTACTTC. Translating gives CASSVYGPYEQYF.

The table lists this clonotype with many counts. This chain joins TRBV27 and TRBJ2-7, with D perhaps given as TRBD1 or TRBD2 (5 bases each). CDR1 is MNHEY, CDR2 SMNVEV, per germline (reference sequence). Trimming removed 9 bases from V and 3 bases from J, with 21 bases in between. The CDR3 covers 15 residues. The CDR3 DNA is TGTGCCAGTCCGGGGCTCCGCGACAGACTCTACGAGCAGTACTTC. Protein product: CASPGLRDRLYEQYF.

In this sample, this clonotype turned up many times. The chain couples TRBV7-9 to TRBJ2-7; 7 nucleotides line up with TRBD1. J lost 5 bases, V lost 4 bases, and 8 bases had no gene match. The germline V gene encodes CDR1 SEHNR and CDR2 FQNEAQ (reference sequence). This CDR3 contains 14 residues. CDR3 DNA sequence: TGTGCCAGCAGCTATTCGGGACAGCGGCACGAGCAGTACTTC. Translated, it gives CASSYSGQRHEQYF.

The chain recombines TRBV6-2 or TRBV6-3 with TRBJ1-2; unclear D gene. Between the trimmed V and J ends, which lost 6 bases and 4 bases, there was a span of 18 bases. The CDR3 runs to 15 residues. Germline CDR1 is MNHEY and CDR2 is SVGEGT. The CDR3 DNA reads TGTGCCAGCAGGGAATACACCCCGGCCGGCTATGGCTACACCTTC. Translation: CASREYTPAGYGYTF.

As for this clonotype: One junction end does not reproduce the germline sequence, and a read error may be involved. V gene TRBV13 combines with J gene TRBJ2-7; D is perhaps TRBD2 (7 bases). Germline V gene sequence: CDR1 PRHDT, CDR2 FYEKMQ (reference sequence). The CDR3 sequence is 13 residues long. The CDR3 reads CAGSSYRDYGQYF. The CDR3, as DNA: TGTGCCGGCAGCTCTTACAGGGACTACGGGCAGTACTTC. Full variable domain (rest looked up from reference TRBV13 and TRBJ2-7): AAGVIQSPRHLIKEKRETATLKCYPIPRHDTVYWYQQGPGQDPQFLISFYEKMQSDKGSIPDRFSAQQFSDYHSELNMSSLELGDSALYFCAGSSYRDYGQYFGPGTRLTVT.

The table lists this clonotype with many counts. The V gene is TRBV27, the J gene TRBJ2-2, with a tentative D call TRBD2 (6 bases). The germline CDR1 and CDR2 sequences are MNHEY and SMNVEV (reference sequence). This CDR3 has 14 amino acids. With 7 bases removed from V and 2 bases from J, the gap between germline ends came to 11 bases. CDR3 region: CASKPSANTGELFF. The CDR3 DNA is TGTGCCAGCAAGCCTAGCGCAAACACCGGGGAGCTGTTTTTT.

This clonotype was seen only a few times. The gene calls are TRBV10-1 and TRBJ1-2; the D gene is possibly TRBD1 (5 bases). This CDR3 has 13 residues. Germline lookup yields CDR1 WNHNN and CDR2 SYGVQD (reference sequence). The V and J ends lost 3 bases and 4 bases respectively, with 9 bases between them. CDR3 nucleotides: TGCGCCAGCAGTGAAGGGGCAAGCTATGGCTACACCTTC. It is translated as CASSEGASYGYTF.

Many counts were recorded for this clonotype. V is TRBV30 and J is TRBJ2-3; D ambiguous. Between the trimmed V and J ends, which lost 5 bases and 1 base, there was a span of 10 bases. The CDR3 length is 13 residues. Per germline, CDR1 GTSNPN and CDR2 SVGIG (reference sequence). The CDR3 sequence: CAWADPRTDTQYF. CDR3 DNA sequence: TGTGCCTGGGCCGACCCCCGCACAGATACGCAGTATTTT.

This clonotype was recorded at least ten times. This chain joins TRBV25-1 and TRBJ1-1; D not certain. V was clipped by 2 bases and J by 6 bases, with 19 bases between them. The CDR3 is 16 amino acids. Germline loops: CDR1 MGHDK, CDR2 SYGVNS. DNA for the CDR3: TGTGCCAGCAGTGAAAACACGGAGGGCAGCGGGGCTGAAGCTTTCTTT. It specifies CASSENTEGSGAEAFF. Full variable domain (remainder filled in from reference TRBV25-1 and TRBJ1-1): EADIYQTPRYLVIGTGKKITLECSQTMGHDKMYWYQQDPGMELHLIHYSYGVNSTEKGDLSSESTVSRIRTEHFPLTLESARPSHTSQYLCASSENTEGSGAEAFFGQGTRLTVV.

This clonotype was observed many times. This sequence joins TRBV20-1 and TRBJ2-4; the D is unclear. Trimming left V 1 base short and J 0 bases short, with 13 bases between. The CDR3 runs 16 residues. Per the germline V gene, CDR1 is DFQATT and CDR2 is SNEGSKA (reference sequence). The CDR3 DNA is TGCAGTGCTAGAGGGTTGGCTGTTCTAGCCAAAAACATTCAGTACTTC. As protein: CSARGLAVLAKNIQYF.

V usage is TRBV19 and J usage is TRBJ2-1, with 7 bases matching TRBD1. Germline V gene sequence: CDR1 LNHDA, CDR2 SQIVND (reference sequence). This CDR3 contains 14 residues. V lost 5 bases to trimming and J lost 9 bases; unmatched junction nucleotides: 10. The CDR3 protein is CASSGLTGAREQFF. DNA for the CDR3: TGTGCCAGTAGTGGACTTACAGGGGCCCGTGAGCAGTTCTTC.

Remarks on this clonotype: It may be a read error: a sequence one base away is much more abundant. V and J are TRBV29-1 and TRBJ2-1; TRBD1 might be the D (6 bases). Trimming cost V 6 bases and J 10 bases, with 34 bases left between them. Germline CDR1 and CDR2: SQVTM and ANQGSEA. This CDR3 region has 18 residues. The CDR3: CSVLTGSSFYGPSYEQFF. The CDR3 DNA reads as TGCAGCGTGCTGACAGGTTCCTCATTCTACGGACCCTCCTACGAGCAGTTCTTC.

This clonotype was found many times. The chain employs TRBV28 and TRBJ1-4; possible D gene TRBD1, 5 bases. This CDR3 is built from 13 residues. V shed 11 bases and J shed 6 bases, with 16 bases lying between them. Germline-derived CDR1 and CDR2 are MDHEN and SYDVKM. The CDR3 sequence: CAGQGGGYEKLFF. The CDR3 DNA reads TGTGCCGGCCAGGGTGGGGGTTATGAAAAACTGTTTTTT.

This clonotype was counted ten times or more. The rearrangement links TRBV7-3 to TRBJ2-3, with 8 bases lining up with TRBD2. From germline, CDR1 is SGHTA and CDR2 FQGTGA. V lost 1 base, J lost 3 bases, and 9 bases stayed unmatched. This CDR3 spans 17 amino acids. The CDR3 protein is CASSLIGSGSTTDTQYF. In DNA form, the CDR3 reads TGTGCCAGCAGCTTAATAGGGAGCGGGAGTACGACAGATACGCAGTATTTT.

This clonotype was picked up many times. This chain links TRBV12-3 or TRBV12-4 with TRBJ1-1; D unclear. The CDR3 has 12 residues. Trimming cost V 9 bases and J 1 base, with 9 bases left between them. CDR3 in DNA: TGTGCCAGTGGGATAGGGAACACTGAAGCTTTCTTT. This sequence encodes CASGIGNTEAFF.

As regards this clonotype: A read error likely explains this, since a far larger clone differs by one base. The CDR3 nucleotides are TGTGCCGGCAGCCGGTCTAGCACAGATACGCAGTATTTT. This codes for CAGSRSSTDTQYF. The chain recombines TRBV7-2 with TRBJ2-3; D gene uncertain. CDR3 length equals 13 residues. Germline V gives CDR1 SGHTA, CDR2 FQGNSA.

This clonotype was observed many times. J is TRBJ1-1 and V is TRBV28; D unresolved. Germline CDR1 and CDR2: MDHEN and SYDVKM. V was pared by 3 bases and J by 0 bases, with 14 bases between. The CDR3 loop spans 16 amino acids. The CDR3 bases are TGTGCCAGCAGTTTCTTGAAGAATTCCATGAACACTGAAGCTTTCTTT. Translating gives CASSFLKNSMNTEAFF. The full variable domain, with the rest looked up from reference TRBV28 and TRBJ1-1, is DVKVTQSSRYLVKRTGEKVFLECVQDMDHENMFWYRQDPGLGLRLIYFSYDVKMKEKGDIPEGYSVSREKKERFSLILESASTNQTSMYLCASSFLKNSMNTEAFFGQGTRLTVV.

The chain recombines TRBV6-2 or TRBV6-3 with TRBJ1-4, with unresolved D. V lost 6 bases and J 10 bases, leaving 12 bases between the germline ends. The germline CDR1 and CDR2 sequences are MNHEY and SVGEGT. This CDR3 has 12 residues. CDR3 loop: CASRNPVGKLFF. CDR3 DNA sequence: TGTGCCAGCAGAAACCCGGTCGGAAAACTGTTTTTT.

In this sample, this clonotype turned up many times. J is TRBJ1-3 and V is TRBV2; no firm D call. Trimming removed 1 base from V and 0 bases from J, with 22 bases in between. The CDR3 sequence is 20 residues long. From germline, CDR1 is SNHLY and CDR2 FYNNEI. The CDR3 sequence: CASSEESPLDSLSSGNTIYF. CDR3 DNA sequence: TGTGCCAGCAGTGAAGAAAGCCCACTCGACTCCTTAAGCTCTGGAAACACCATATATTTT.

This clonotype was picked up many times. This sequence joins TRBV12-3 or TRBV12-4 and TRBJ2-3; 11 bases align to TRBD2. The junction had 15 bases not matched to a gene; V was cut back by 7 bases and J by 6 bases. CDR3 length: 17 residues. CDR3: CASTPRVLAGVGDTQYF. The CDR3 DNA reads TGTGCCAGCACTCCCAGAGTACTAGCGGGGGTGGGGGATACGCAGTATTTT.

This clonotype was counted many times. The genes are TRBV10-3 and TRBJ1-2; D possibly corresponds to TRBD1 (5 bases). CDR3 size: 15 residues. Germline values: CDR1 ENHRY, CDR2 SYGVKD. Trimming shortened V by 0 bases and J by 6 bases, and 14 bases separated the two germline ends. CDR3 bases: TGTGCCATCAGTGAGTCGAGGGACCGTAGGCATGGCTACACCTTC. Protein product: CAISESRDRRHGYTF.